The source of this TCR beta chain is a study of control samples from healthy donors and cancer patients. With 7 bases removed from V and 4 bases from J, the gap between germline ends came to 25 bases. Germline CDR1 is SGHTA and CDR2 is FQGNSA. The length of the CDR3 is 17 residues. The assay was immunoSEQ multiplex PCR, and TCRdb's table has in-frame clones only and misses some. In the table there are 45,000 or so clones, 87% of which are singletons. What was sequenced was PBMCs. V usage is TRBV7-2 and J usage is TRBJ2-5; D tentatively reads TRBD1 or TRBD2 (6 bases each). This TCR was sampled from a woman aged 60-75 years with lung cancer. CDR3 loop: CASNPTVRGHVLETQYF. In nucleotides, the CDR3 is TGTGCCAGCAACCCCACAGTGCGGGGACACGTCCTAGAGACCCAGTACTTC.